This is a list of T cell receptor beta chains from one sample in a study of T-cell memory formation after mild COVID-19. TCRdb re-called the 5' RACE reads through MiXCR, storing one row per CDR3 protein. Counted here are fewer than 650,000 distinct CDR3 sequences, less than 25% occurring once; the ten biggest clones make up about 8.4%. Source material: PBMCs or a T cell subset sorted from them (not recorded which). These receptors were collected from an adult woman who had mild COVID-19 (a few samples of this study predate the infection). Cell type and time point are not known. CDR3s include the opening cysteine and the closing phenylalanine or tryptophan. A D gene is named only where the DNA matches it firmly. The size field is filled for only some rows; it gives once, few, many or a size class.

-	TRBJ1-5	-	TRBV6-1	TGTGCCAGCACCCTTTGGGGGATTTCGAGCAATCAGCCCCAGCATTTT	CASTLWGISSNQPQHF
-	TRBJ2-1	-	TRBV2	TGTGCCAGCAGTGTCCCTACCACCCACAATGAGCAGTTCTTC	CASSVPTTHNEQFF
many	TRBJ2-2	-	TRBV7-9	TGTGCCAGCAGCCAGGGGACCGGGGAGCTGTTTTTT	CASSQGTGELFF
-	TRBJ1-1	-	TRBV6-5	TGTGCCAGCAGTTACTCGCAACCGAACACTGAAGCTTTCTTT	CASSYSQPNTEAFF
many	TRBJ2-6	-	TRBV6-5	TGTGCCAGCAGGGCGACTGGGGCCAACGTCCTGACTTTC	CASRATGANVLTF
many	TRBJ2-7	-	TRBV5-1	TGCGCCAGCAGCTTGCCGGGGTCAGCCTACGAGCAGTACTTC	CASSLPGSAYEQYF
-	TRBJ2-7	TRBD1	TRBV20-1	TGCAGTGCTAGAAAAGACAGGGGAGAGCAGTACTTC	CSARKDRGEQYF
few	TRBJ2-1	-	TRBV5-1	TGCGCCAGCAGCTCTCGGGGGGCCAATGAGCAGTTCTTC	CASSSRGANEQFF
few	TRBJ2-1	TRBD2	TRBV7-3	TGTGCCAGCAGCCTTCGGGCTAGCGGGAGCGGCAATGAGCAGTTCTTC	CASSLRASGSGNEQFF
many	TRBJ2-2	-	TRBV18	TGTGCCAGCTCACCACAAGGGAGCTCGAACACCGGGGAGCTGTTTTTT	CASSPQGSSNTGELFF
many	TRBJ2-1	TRBD2	TRBV6-1	TGTGCCAGCCGCTGGGGGGGGTACAATGAGCAGTTCTTC	CASRWGGYNEQFF
few	TRBJ2-1	TRBD2	TRBV5-1	TGCGCCAGCAGCGATCGGACTAGTTGGGGAAGAACGCTTTACAATGAGCAGTTCTTC	CASSDRTSWGRTLYNEQFF
-	TRBJ2-5	-	TRBV5-1	TGCGCCAGCAGCTTCCTACTCCAGGGGGGAACCGTGGAAGAGACCCAGTACTTC	CASSFLLQGGTVEETQYF
-	TRBJ2-7	-	TRBV10-3	TGTGCCATCAGCAGTCTTTTGGGGGTCTCCTACGAGCAGTACTTC	CAISSLLGVSYEQYF
-	TRBJ1-4	TRBD1	TRBV12-3/TRBV12-4	TGTGCCAGCAGTCCCTCGAGACAGGGGGGCGGAAAACTGTTTTTT	CASSPSRQGGGKLFF
-	TRBJ1-6	TRBD1	TRBV12-3/TRBV12-4	TGTGCCAGCAGCGCGCGGGGACAGCCGTATTCACCCCTCCACTTT	CASSARGQPYSPLHF
-	TRBJ2-1	-	TRBV7-3	TGTGCCAGCAGCAACAGCGAGAGCAATGAGCAGTTCTTC	CASSNSESNEQFF
-	TRBJ2-7	-	TRBV29-1	TGCAGCGCCTCCGACCACGAGCAGTACTTC	CSASDHEQYF
few	TRBJ2-2	TRBD1	TRBV7-2	TGTGCCAGCAGCACCGGGACAGCGAACACCGGGGAGCTGTTTTTT	CASSTGTANTGELFF
-	TRBJ1-2	TRBD1	TRBV3-1	TGTGCCAGCAGCCAAGTCGGGAGGACAGGCAACTATGGCTACACCTTC	CASSQVGRTGNYGYTF
-	TRBJ1-1	-	TRBV24-1	TGTGCCACCAGTGGATACCCGAACACTGAAGCTTTCTTT	CATSGYPNTEAFF
once	TRBJ1-2	-	TRBV6-2/TRBV6-3	TGTGCCAGCAGTTACTCGGGCAGAAAAAACTATGGCTACACCTTC	CASSYSGRKNYGYTF
-	TRBJ1-6	TRBD1	TRBV20-1	TGCAGTGCTAGATTTCGGACAGGGAACTCACCCCTCCACTTT	CSARFRTGNSPLHF
-	TRBJ1-3	-	TRBV7-2	TGTGCCAGCAGCCTCTCCGGGCCCTACTCTGGAAACACCATATATTTT	CASSLSGPYSGNTIYF
few	TRBJ1-1	TRBD1	TRBV19	TGTGCCAGTAGTATCGGACAGGGTAGGACGAACACTGAAGCTTTCTTT	CASSIGQGRTNTEAFF
once	TRBJ1-1	-	TRBV6-1	TGTGCCAGCAGTGAAGCTAGTGGGGTCGGGAACACTGAAGCTTTCTTT	CASSEASGVGNTEAFF
-	TRBJ1-5	-	TRBV20-1	TGCAGTGCTAGAGGGGGGTGGGCTAGCAATCAGCCCCAGCATTTT	CSARGGWASNQPQHF
-	TRBJ1-1	-	TRBV7-9	TGTGCCAGCAGCTTAAGTTCAGGGGTGGGAAGCACTGAAGCTTTCTTT	CASSLSSGVGSTEAFF
few	TRBJ2-1	-	TRBV5-1	TGCGCCAGCAGCTTGTCGCCGGGGGCCAACAATGAGCAGTTCTTC	CASSLSPGANNEQFF
few	TRBJ2-7	-	TRBV5-1	TGCGCCAGCAGCCTACGGGCGGGGTCCTACGAGCAGTACTTC	CASSLRAGSYEQYF
few	TRBJ1-2	-	TRBV5-5	TGTGCCAGCAGCTTTAGGGGCTCCTATGGCTACACCTTC	CASSFRGSYGYTF
few	TRBJ2-7	-	TRBV2	TGTGCCAGCAATCAGGGGCCATCCTACGAGCAGTACTTC	CASNQGPSYEQYF
-	TRBJ2-2	TRBD1	TRBV20-1	TGCAGTGCTAGAACCACGACAGGGGGCGAAGCCGGGGAGCTGTTTTTT	CSARTTTGGEAGELFF
-	TRBJ2-7	TRBD2	TRBV7-9	TGTGCCAGCAGCTTAGCCCTAGCGGGAGGGGAGTACGAGCAGTACTTC	CASSLALAGGEYEQYF
-	TRBJ2-3	-	TRBV24-1	TGTGCCACCAGTGACCCTGGACGGCGACAAGCAGATACGCAGTATTTT	CATSDPGRRQADTQYF
-	TRBJ2-1	-	TRBV7-3	TGTGCCAGCAGCCTGCTAAGAGGGCCTTCCCAAGATGAGCAGTTCTTC	CASSLLRGPSQDEQFF
few	TRBJ2-3	-	TRBV9	TGTGCCAGCAGCGTAACTCGCCGGGGAGTGGAAAGGACGCAGTATTTT	CASSVTRRGVERTQYF
-	TRBJ1-1	-	TRBV12-3/TRBV12-4	TGTGCCAGCAATATAGGGTTTTCGAACACTGAAGCTTTCTTT	CASNIGFSNTEAFF
-	TRBJ2-5	-	TRBV5-5	TGTGCCAGCAGTTCCCAGGGGGGGCTACAAGAGACCCAGTACTTC	CASSSQGGLQETQYF
few	TRBJ2-4	-	TRBV5-5	TGTGCCAGCAGCTTGGACCCTGGGGCAGGAAGCATTCAGTACTTC	CASSLDPGAGSIQYF
-	TRBJ2-5	TRBD2	TRBV7-8	TGTGCCAGCAGCTCACTAATTAGCGGGCAAGAGACCCAGTACTTC	CASSSLISGQETQYF
-	TRBJ1-2	-	TRBV21-1	TGTGCCAGCAGCAAAGGACTGGGAAGTAGCTATGGCTACACCTTC	CASSKGLGSSYGYTF
-	TRBJ2-1	-	TRBV20-1	TGCAGTGCTGCCTCCACGCGGGTCCGCAATGAGCAGTTCTTC	CSAASTRVRNEQFF
-	TRBJ2-4	TRBD1	TRBV5-1	TGCGCCAGCAGCCGCACAGGGGGCGAAGCCAAAAACATTCAGTACTTC	CASSRTGGEAKNIQYF
-	TRBJ2-7	TRBD2	TRBV20-1	TGCAGTGCTACCGGGACTAGCGGGGGGGAGCAGTACTTC	CSATGTSGGEQYF
-	TRBJ2-3	TRBD1	TRBV6-6	TGTGCCAGCAGTCCATACGGACAGGGATACACAGATACGCAGTATTTT	CASSPYGQGYTDTQYF
once	TRBJ2-6	TRBD1	TRBV7-8	TGTGCCAGCAAACCTCAGGGGGCCGGGACCAACGTCCTGACTTTC	CASKPQGAGTNVLTF
-	TRBJ1-2	TRBD1	TRBV6-5	TGTGCCAGCAGTTACTCGAAGGGGACAGGAGGGGTCTATGGCTACACCTTC	CASSYSKGTGGVYGYTF
-	TRBJ2-2	TRBD2	TRBV4-3	TGCGCCAGCAGCCAAAACACTAGGACTAGCGGGAGGGGCACCGGGGAGCTGTTTTTT	CASSQNTRTSGRGTGELFF
few	TRBJ2-2	-	TRBV4-1	TGCGCCAGCAGCCAACCCGGGACATCGAACACCGGGGAGCTGTTTTTT	CASSQPGTSNTGELFF
few	TRBJ1-3	TRBD1	TRBV11-1	TGTGCCAGCAGCACCTACGACAGGGTTGGAGACACCATATATTTT	CASSTYDRVGDTIYF
few	TRBJ2-7	TRBD1	TRBV29-1	TGCAGCGTCGGCCTGGCGGACAGGGGGCTTGGATTCGAGCAGTACTTC	CSVGLADRGLGFEQYF
-	TRBJ2-7	-	TRBV7-2	TGTGCCAGCAGCTCCCTCGTTGTGACAGGCGAGCAGTACTTC	CASSSLVVTGEQYF